The 2 T cell receptor beta chains listed next were all sequenced from one sample in a study of T cell repertoires in cytomegalovirus infection. TCRdb independently ran MiXCR on the reads; one entry per CDR3 protein. This table has approximately 730,000 distinct CDR3 sequences, roughly a third appearing once. These receptors' antigens are unknown. The starting material was cultured PBMCs, obtained from culture after CMV antigen stimulation. The source of these receptors is a human donor in good health (CMV status not recorded). Some clones in this sample may be carry-over from other donors' samples.

For this clonotype: The junction does not match germline at one end; this may be a read error. The CDR3: CSVEDRIF. CDR3 DNA: TGCAGCGTTGAAGACAGGATCTTC. This chain connects TRBV29-1 to TRBJ1-2; D is uncertain. In germline, CDR1 is SQVTM, CDR2 ANQGSEA. CDR3 length equals 8 residues.

The chain employs TRBV6-1 and TRBJ1-2, with D maybe TRBD1 (5 bases). Germline loops: CDR1 MNHNS, CDR2 SASEGT. The CDR3 has 15 residues. V was pared by 4 bases and J by 0 bases, with 12 bases between. The CDR3 nucleotides are TGTGCCAGCAGTGTTAGGCCAGGGACTAACTATGGCTACACCTTC. Translated, it gives CASSVRPGTNYGYTF.